The 29 T cell receptor beta chains given below trace back to one sample, sequenced in a study of blood T cell repertoires in COVID-19. Measured with immunoSEQ multiplex PCR; TCRdb has only the in-frame clones, and not every one. The sample carries 250,000 to 300,000 clones, over 65% recorded once. Specimen: peripheral blood. These receptor sequences come from a woman of 80 years or more with acute or convalescent COVID-19.

V gene TRBV15 combines with J gene TRBJ2-7, with 10 bases lining up with TRBD1. In germline, CDR1 is LNHNV, CDR2 YYDKDF (reference sequence). Trimming removed 5 bases from V and 1 base from J; junction bases left unmatched: 2. The CDR3 totals 14 residues. CDR3 region: CATSSGQGSYEQYF. For the CDR3, the DNA is TGTGCCACCAGCTCGGGACAGGGGTCCTACGAGCAGTACTTC.

This rearrangement joins TRBV2 to TRBJ2-3; D possibly corresponds to TRBD2 (5 bases). Trimming pared 5 bases from V and 2 bases from J, leaving 8 bases between. The CDR3 length is 13 residues. Looked up from germline, CDR1 is SNHLY and CDR2 is FYNNEI. The CDR3 DNA is TGTGCCAGCAGTAGGACTGTCACAGATACGCAGTATTTT. Its protein product is CASSRTVTDTQYF.

J is TRBJ2-1 and V is TRBV6-5, with TRBD2 matching over 7 bases. The junction had 4 bases not matched to a gene; V was cut back by 6 bases and J by 2 bases. The CDR3 is 14 amino acids. The germline gives CDR1 MNHEY, CDR2 SVGAGI. The CDR3 nucleotides are TGTGCCAGCAGGGACGCGGGGGCCTACAATGAGCAGTTCTTC. It translates to CASRDAGAYNEQFF.

V and J are TRBV6-5 and TRBJ1-5, with D unclear. The ends were cut back, 4 bases at V and 11 bases at J, with 21 bases in the middle. In germline, CDR1 is MNHEY, CDR2 SVGAGI. This CDR3 has 15 amino acids. CDR3 coding DNA: TGTGCCAGCAGTTCCGATGGCACCGACCGGCAGGCCCAGCATTTT. Amino acid sequence: CASSSDGTDRQAQHF.

This rearrangement joins TRBV19 to TRBJ2-3; D is unresolved. The V end lost 5 bases, the J end lost 4 bases, and 16 bases lay between the germline ends. Germline V gene lookup returns CDR1 LNHDA and CDR2 SQIVND (reference sequence). The CDR3 is 15 amino acids. This CDR3 is CASSLPRSSPDTQYF. DNA for the CDR3: TGTGCCAGTAGTCTACCCCGATCATCTCCAGATACGCAGTATTTT.

The chain employs TRBV25-1 and TRBJ2-7, with 13 bases fitting TRBD2. V gave up 8 bases and J gave up 0 bases; unmatched junction bases: 7. Germline CDR1 and CDR2: MGHDK and SYGVNS. CDR3 size: 16 residues. The CDR3: CASGGLAGALSYEQYF. DNA for the CDR3: TGTGCCAGCGGCGGACTAGCGGGGGCCCTCTCCTACGAGCAGTACTTC.

The chain links TRBV2 to TRBJ1-2, with 7 bases matching TRBD1. V shed 4 bases, J shed 2 bases, and the junction held 10 bases outside the gene matches. In germline, CDR1 is SNHLY, CDR2 FYNNEI. The CDR3 length is 16 residues. The CDR3 nucleotides are TGTGCCAGCAGTGTGCCCAGGGGGAGTAGGAACTATGGCTACACCTTC. Encoded protein: CASSVPRGSRNYGYTF.

This chain joins TRBV18 and TRBJ1-4, with unresolved D. The CDR3 runs to 13 residues. The germline V and J ends were trimmed by 0 bases and 14 bases, with 13 bases remaining between them. Germline lookup yields CDR1 KGHSH and CDR2 LQKENI. CDR3 DNA: TGTGCCAGCTCACCACCGGAGGGAGGGTACCTGTTTTTT. Encoded protein: CASSPPEGGYLFF.

This chain connects TRBV7-9 to TRBJ1-6; TRBD1 agrees at 8 bases. This CDR3 is built from 16 residues. Per germline, CDR1 SEHNR and CDR2 FQNEAQ (reference sequence). The V segment lost 3 bases and the J segment 3 bases; nucleotides outside the gene matches: 4. Here the CDR3 reads CASSFDTGGYNSPLHF. CDR3 nucleotide sequence: TGTGCCAGCAGCTTTGATACAGGGGGCTATAATTCACCCCTCCACTTT.

This clone was observed a handful of times. The chain uses TRBV19 and TRBJ2-7, with TRBD2 as a possible D gene (6 bases). CDR1 LNHDA and CDR2 SQIVND come from the germline V gene (reference sequence). This CDR3 has 16 residues. Trimming pared 3 bases from V and 0 bases from J, leaving 15 bases between. The CDR3 protein is CASSMGGADNSYEQYF. CDR3 nucleotides: TGTGCCAGTAGTATGGGGGGAGCCGATAACTCCTACGAGCAGTACTTC.

The CDR3 nucleotides read TGTGCCAGCAGCTCCAACCGCGCGACTAGCAATACGATTAGCACAGATACGCAGTATTTT. The encoded protein is CASSSNRATSNTISTDTQYF. This rearrangement joins TRBV9 to TRBJ2-3, with 7 bases lining up with TRBD2. CDR3 length: 20 residues. Germline values: CDR1 SGDLS, CDR2 YYNGEE. V dropped 4 bases and J dropped 0; count of bases not matched to a gene: 20.

The rearrangement joins TRBV2 to TRBJ2-1; 7 bases align to TRBD1. CDR1 and CDR2 from the germline V gene are SNHLY and FYNNEI. This CDR3 is built from 15 residues. J lost 5 bases, V lost 7 bases, and 11 bases had no gene match. DNA for the CDR3: TGTGCCAGCAACTCACAGGGGATTAGGGACAATGAGCAGTTCTTC. The encoded protein is CASNSQGIRDNEQFF.

V and J are TRBV7-6 and TRBJ1-6; no clear D. Germline V gene sequence: CDR1 SGHVS, CDR2 FNYEAQ. V lost 0 bases to trimming and J lost 10 bases, with 19 bases between them. The CDR3 runs 17 residues. CDR3 in amino acids: CASSLAEGGRFWSPLHF. DNA of the CDR3: TGTGCCAGCAGCTTAGCGGAGGGCGGCAGGTTCTGGTCACCCCTCCACTTT.

The chain links TRBV5-1 to TRBJ2-7, with 9 nucleotides matching TRBD2. The germline V gene encodes CDR1 SGHRS and CDR2 YFSETQ. The CDR3 has 16 amino acids. V shed 1 base and J 0 bases; nucleotides not matched to a gene: 5. CDR3 residues: CASSLSSGAVSYEQYF. CDR3 nucleotide sequence: TGCGCCAGCAGCTTGTCTAGCGGGGCAGTCTCCTACGAGCAGTACTTC.

The CDR3 protein is CASSDPGGYGYTF. DNA of the CDR3: TGTGCCAGCAGCGATCCCGGCGGCTATGGCTACACCTTC. The chain combines TRBV9 with TRBJ1-2; D uncertain. CDR1 and CDR2 (germline): SGDLS, YYNGEE. The germline V and J ends were trimmed by 3 bases and 4 bases, with 10 bases remaining between them. The CDR3 has 13 amino acids.

In its sample, this clone was seen a few times. The V gene is TRBV27, the J gene TRBJ1-2; TRBD1 might be the D (6 bases). CDR3 size: 15 residues. With 3 bases removed from V and 8 bases from J, the gap between germline ends came to 19 bases. Per the germline V gene, CDR1 is MNHEY and CDR2 is SMNVEV (reference sequence). The CDR3: CASSFQQGRTRGYTF. The CDR3 DNA reads as TGTGCCAGCAGTTTTCAACAGGGTCGGACACGAGGCTACACCTTC.

As DNA, the CDR3 is TGTGCCAGCAGCGTACGGGAGGTGGGCGAGCAGTACTTC. Translation: CASSVREVGEQYF. This chain connects TRBV9 to TRBJ2-7, with 7 bases lining up with TRBD2. The CDR3 length is 13 residues. V lost 1 base to trimming and J lost 6 bases; unmatched junction nucleotides: 4. Germline V gives CDR1 SGDLS, CDR2 YYNGEE.

Points on this clone: The junction and the germline gene differ at one end; a read error may be behind it. The V and J genes are TRBV3-1 (or the pseudogene TRBV3-2) and TRBJ2-1; 7 bases map to TRBD2. The CDR3 loop spans 16 amino acids. The germline CDR1 and CDR2 sequences are LGHDT and YNNKEL (reference sequence). CDR3: CASSQEGGGRERSRLF. Here the CDR3 DNA reads TGTGCCAGCAGCCAAGAGGGCGGAGGGCGGGAGCGATCCAGGCTCTTC.

The rearrangement uses TRBV5-1 and TRBJ1-5; D perhaps matches TRBD1 (5 bases). Between the trimmed V and J ends, which lost 0 bases and 3 bases, there was a span of 10 bases. Germline V gene sequence: CDR1 SGHRS, CDR2 YFSETQ. CDR3 length equals 15 residues. DNA for the CDR3: TGCGCCAGCAGCTTGGATGGGGCCTACAATCAGCCCCAGCATTTT. Protein: CASSLDGAYNQPQHF.

This chain links TRBV3-1 (or the pseudogene TRBV3-2) with TRBJ1-2, with D perhaps matching TRBD1 (6 bases). CDR3 length: 14 residues. The V gene lost 6 bases and the J gene lost 4 bases, with 15 bases spanning the gap. From germline, CDR1 is LGHDT and CDR2 YNNKEL (reference sequence). CDR3 in amino acids: CASRARGGSYGYTF. The DNA for the CDR3 is TGTGCCAGCAGAGCCCGCGGGGGCTCCTATGGCTACACCTTC.

J is TRBJ1-6 and V is TRBV5-1, with D tentatively TRBD1 (5 bases). Trimming removed 5 bases from V and 10 bases from J, with 16 bases in between. Germline loops: CDR1 SGHRS, CDR2 YFSETQ. The CDR3 spans 14 residues. The CDR3 coding sequence is TGCGCCAGCAGTCCCGACAGCTCTCGGTCACCCCTCCACTTT. Amino acid sequence: CASSPDSSRSPLHF. Together with reference TRBV5-1 and TRBJ1-6, the CDR3 gives the full variable domain: KAGVTQTPRYLIKTRGQQVTLSCSPISGHRSVSWYQQTPGQGLQFLFEYFSETQRNKGNFPGRFSGRQFSNSRSEMNVSTLELGDSALYLCASSPDSSRSPLHFGNGTRLTVT.

This clone was counted a single time. The chain carries TRBV6-1 and TRBJ2-7; 7 positions match TRBD2. The trim removed 1 base at V and 3 bases at J, leaving 9 bases unmatched. The CDR3 is made up of 16 amino acids. The germline CDR1 and CDR2 sequences are MNHNS and SASEGT. CDR3 DNA sequence: TGTGCCAGCAGTGAAGATGGTCCAGCGGGGTACTACGAGCAGTACTTC. Encoded protein: CASSEDGPAGYYEQYF.

This rearrangement joins TRBV9 to TRBJ1-2; 7 nucleotides agree with TRBD1. The CDR3 is 15 residues long. The trim removed 3 bases at V and 3 bases at J, leaving 8 bases unmatched. CDR1 is SGDLS, CDR2 YYNGEE, per germline. CDR3 protein: CASSDPIQGYYGYTF. The CDR3 DNA sequence: TGTGCCAGCAGCGACCCTATACAGGGGTACTATGGCTACACCTTC. The variable domain in full, completed from reference TRBV9 and TRBJ1-2, reads DSGVTQTPKHLITATGQRVTLRCSPRSGDLSVYWYQQSLDQGLQFLIQYYNGEERAKGNILERFSAQQFPDLHSELNLSSLELGDSALYFCASSDPIQGYYGYTFGSGTRLTVV.

The genes are TRBV4-1 and TRBJ1-1; D is unresolved. The CDR3 is made up of 14 amino acids. The ends were cut back, 0 bases at V and 9 bases at J, with 14 bases in the middle. Per germline, CDR1 MGHRA and CDR2 YSYEKL. As DNA, the CDR3 is TGCGCCAGCAGCCAAGATAGAGGGCCGACCCAAGCTTTCTTT. Protein: CASSQDRGPTQAFF.

The chain combines TRBV5-1 with TRBJ2-3; TRBD2 matches at 9 bases. CDR3 length equals 17 residues. Germline-derived CDR1 and CDR2 are SGHRS and YFSETQ. J was trimmed by 4 bases and V by 0 bases; bases with no gene match: 9. The CDR3 DNA is TGCGCCAGCAGCTTGGGCCCAGCGGGGGGAGGGGCAGATACGCAGTATTTT. Its protein product is CASSLGPAGGGADTQYF.

This clone was recorded only once. The V gene is TRBV2, the J gene TRBJ1-4, with TRBD1 matching over 7 bases. Germline loops: CDR1 SNHLY, CDR2 FYNNEI. This CDR3 contains 15 residues. Unmatched junction bases numbered 2, after V lost 4 bases and J lost 0 bases. The CDR3 DNA reads TGTGCCAGCAGTGGCACAGGGGCAACTAATGAAAAACTGTTTTTT. Translated, it gives CASSGTGATNEKLFF. Filled out from reference TRBV2 and TRBJ1-4, the complete variable domain reads EPEVTQTPSHQVTQMGQEVILRCVPISNHLYFYWYRQILGQKVEFLVSFYNNEISEKSEIFDDQFSVERPDGSNFTLKIRSTKLEDSAMYFCASSGTGATNEKLFFGSGTQLSVL.

V and J are TRBV7-9 and TRBJ1-2; D ambiguous. The CDR3 extends over 16 amino acids. With 4 bases removed from V and 0 bases from J, the gap between germline ends came to 15 bases. Germline V gives CDR1 SEHNR, CDR2 FQNEAQ (reference sequence). CDR3 residues: CASSSRGVASNYGYTF. The CDR3 nucleotides read TGTGCCAGCAGCTCTCGAGGAGTGGCCTCTAACTATGGCTACACCTTC. Full variable domain (missing parts from reference TRBV7-9 and TRBJ1-2): DTGVSQNPRHKITKRGQNVTFRCDPISEHNRLYWYRQTLGQGPEFLTYFQNEAQLEKSRLLSDRFSAERPKGSFSTLEIQRTEQGDSAMYLCASSSRGVASNYGYTFGSGTRLTVV.

Here the CDR3 reads CASSEWIRGNYGYTF. For the CDR3, the DNA is TGTGCCAGCAGTGAATGGATCCGGGGGAACTATGGCTACACCTTC. The chain couples TRBV6-1 to TRBJ1-2; weak D call: TRBD1 (5 bases). V was trimmed by 2 bases and J by 2 bases, leaving 12 bases between them. The CDR3 runs 15 residues. Per germline, CDR1 MNHNS and CDR2 SASEGT.

The chain is built from TRBV7-9 and TRBJ1-5; tentatively, D is TRBD1 (5 bases). Germline V gives CDR1 SEHNR, CDR2 FQNEAQ (reference sequence). V was pared by 3 bases and J by 5 bases, with 11 bases between. This CDR3 comprises 14 residues. The CDR3 coding sequence is TGTGCCAGCAGCTTGGACAACTCCCATCAGCCCCAGCATTTT. It specifies CASSLDNSHQPQHF.